The rows below give T cell receptor beta chains drawn from one sample of a study of T cell repertoires in cytomegalovirus infection. TCRdb re-called the reads with MiXCR, one entry per CDR3 protein. The data show around 180,000 distinct CDR3 sequences, approximately 19% seen once. The source material was PBMCs. Source of these receptors: a human donor in good health (CMV status not recorded). Some clones in this sample may be carry-over from other donors' samples. Each CDR3 is given with its conserved first and last residue. D genes are given only for firm matches. Clone size is not always given. Where it is, it says once, few, many or a class for expanded clones.

>TRBD2|TRBJ2-1|TRBV6-1|-|16
TGTGCCAGCAGTGAAGCTGGCGGGAGGGCCTCTGGCGAGCAGTTCTTC
CASSEAGGRASGEQFF
>-|TRBJ2-5|TRBV4-3|-|14
TGCGCCAGCAGCCAAGAGGCGGGACAGGAGACCCAGTACTTC
CASSQEAGQETQYF
>TRBD2|TRBJ2-1|TRBV12-3/TRBV12-4|few|12
TGTGCCAGCAAAAGCGGGACCAATGAGCAGTTCTTC
CASKSGTNEQFF
>-|TRBJ1-1|TRBV7-9|-|13
TGTGCCAGCAGCGTGGAGGCAGGCACTGAAGCTTTCTTT
CASSVEAGTEAFF
>TRBD1|TRBJ1-1|TRBV5-4|-|14
TGTGCCAGCAGCTTCCCGGGACAGGGGCCTGAAGCTTTCTTT
CASSFPGQGPEAFF
>-|TRBJ2-3|TRBV28|-|14
TGTGCCAGCAGTTTTTATGGGAGCACAGATACGCAGTATTTT
CASSFYGSTDTQYF
>-|TRBJ1-2|TRBV28|-|15
TGTGCCAGCAGTTTGAGGACGCACCGTAACTATGGCTACACCTTC
CASSLRTHRNYGYTF
>-|TRBJ2-5|TRBV7-8|few|15
TGTGCCAGCAGCTTATGGGACGGGCGAGGGGAGACCCAGTACTTC
CASSLWDGRGETQYF
>-|TRBJ2-2|TRBV19|-|16
TGTGCCAGTAGTATGAGCGCGGGGAGGAACACCGGGGAGCTGTTTTTT
CASSMSAGRNTGELFF
>-|TRBJ2-5|TRBV10-3|few|14
TGTGCCACGGGAACCTTAGGGTCGGGGGAGACCCAGTACTTC
CATGTLGSGETQYF
>-|TRBJ2-7|TRBV5-4|few|15
TGTGCCAGCAGCCCAGGGCCGGAGGGGATCTACGAGCAGTACTTC
CASSPGPEGIYEQYF
>-|TRBJ2-7|TRBV4-1|few|14
TGCGCCAGCAGCAAACCGGACGGTTTTGGGGAGCAGTACTTC
CASSKPDGFGEQYF
>-|TRBJ2-2|TRBV20-1|few|19
TGCAGTGCTAGAATGGCAGATCAGCGCCAGAGGAAGAACACCGGGGAGCTGTTTTTT
CSARMADQRQRKNTGELFF
>-|TRBJ2-3|TRBV18|many|17
TGTGCCAGCTCACCGGTTGAGGCTGGACTTCGCACAGATACGCAGTATTTT
CASSPVEAGLRTDTQYF
>-|TRBJ2-7|TRBV20-1|-|12
TGCAGTGCTAGAGAAGTCCCCGGCGAGCAGTACTTC
CSAREVPGEQYF
>-|TRBJ2-5|TRBV7-2|medium-sized|13
TGTGCCAGCAGCTTGGAACTTCAAGAGACCCAGTACTTC
CASSLELQETQYF
>-|TRBJ1-1|TRBV5-1|-|15
TGCGCCAGCAGCTTGGCCCTCTCCGGGAACACTGAAGCTTTCTTT
CASSLALSGNTEAFF
>TRBD2|TRBJ2-1|TRBV6-6|-|15
TGTGCCAGCAGACAAGCGGGGGCCGGCTACAATGAGCAGTTCTTC
CASRQAGAGYNEQFF